This TCR beta chain was recorded in a study of blood T cell repertoires in COVID-19. Across the study: Sources were T cells, B-cell-depleted T cells, or PBMCs; the material itself was cDNA or gDNA.

The repertoire was sequenced with immunoSEQ multiplex PCR; TCRdb's copy has only in-frame clones and lacks some. The sample has 190,000 or so clones; over 75% are singletons. This clone was observed a handful of times. Germline values: CDR1 MNHEY, CDR2 SMNVEV (reference sequence). The CDR3 runs to 14 residues. With V trimmed by 6 bases and J by 4 bases, 8 bases remained unmatched. This rearrangement joins TRBV27 to TRBJ2-5; TRBD2 matches at 7 bases. Sequencing used peripheral blood. The TCR originated in a man aged 50-59 years who had recovered from COVID-19. CDR3 nucleotides: TGTGCCAGCAGGGTGACTAGCACCGGAGAGACCCAGTACTTC. This codes for CASRVTSTGETQYF.